The present T cell receptor (beta chain) was sequenced within a study of control samples from healthy donors and cancer patients. Generated by immunoSEQ multiplex PCR, the TCRdb table keeps only in-frame clones and is missing some. The sample has 130,000 or so clones; roughly 84% are singletons. The V gene's germline CDR1 is SGHAT and CDR2 FQNNGV. The CDR3 is made up of 15 amino acids. Trimming took 5 bases from V and 5 from J; bases not matched to a gene: 10. This chain connects TRBV11-2 to TRBJ2-3, with 7 bases that match TRBD2. Material: blood. The clonotype comes from a man aged 45-65 years in good health. CDR3 nucleotide sequence: TGTGCCAGCAGCCGTGCGGGGCGCGGGGGAGATACGCAGTATTTT. Protein: CASSRAGRGGDTQYF.